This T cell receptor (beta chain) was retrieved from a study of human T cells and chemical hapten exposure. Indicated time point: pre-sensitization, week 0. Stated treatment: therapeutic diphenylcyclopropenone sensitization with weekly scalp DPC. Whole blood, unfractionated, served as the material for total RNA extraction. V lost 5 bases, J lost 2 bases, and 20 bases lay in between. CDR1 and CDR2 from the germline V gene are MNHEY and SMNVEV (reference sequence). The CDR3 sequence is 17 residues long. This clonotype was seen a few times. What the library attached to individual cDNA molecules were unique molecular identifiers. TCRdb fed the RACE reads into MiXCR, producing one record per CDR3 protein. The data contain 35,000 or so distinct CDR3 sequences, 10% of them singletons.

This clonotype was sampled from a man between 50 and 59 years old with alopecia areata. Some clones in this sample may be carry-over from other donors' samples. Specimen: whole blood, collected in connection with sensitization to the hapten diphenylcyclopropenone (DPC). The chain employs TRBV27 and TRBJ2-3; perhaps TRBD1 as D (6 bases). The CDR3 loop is CASSPPLTGDSTDTQYF. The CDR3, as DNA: TGTGCCAGCAGTCCCCCCCTGACAGGAGATTCCACAGATACGCAGTATTTT.